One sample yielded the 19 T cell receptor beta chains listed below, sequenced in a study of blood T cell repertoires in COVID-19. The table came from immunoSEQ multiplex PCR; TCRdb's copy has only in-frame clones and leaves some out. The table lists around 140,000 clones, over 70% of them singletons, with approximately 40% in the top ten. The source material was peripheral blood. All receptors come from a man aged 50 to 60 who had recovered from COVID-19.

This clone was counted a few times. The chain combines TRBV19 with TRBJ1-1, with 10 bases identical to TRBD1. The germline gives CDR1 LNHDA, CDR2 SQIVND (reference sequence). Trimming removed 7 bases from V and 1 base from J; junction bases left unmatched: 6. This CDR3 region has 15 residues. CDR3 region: CASIRQGARNTEAFF. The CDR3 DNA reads TGTGCCAGTATTAGACAGGGGGCAAGGAACACTGAAGCTTTCTTT.

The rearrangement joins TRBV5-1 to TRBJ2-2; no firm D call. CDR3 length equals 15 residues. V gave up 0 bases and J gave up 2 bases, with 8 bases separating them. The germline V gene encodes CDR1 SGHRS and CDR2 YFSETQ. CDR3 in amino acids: CASSLAAANTGELFF. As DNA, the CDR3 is TGCGCCAGCAGCTTGGCGGCGGCAAACACCGGGGAGCTGTTTTTT.

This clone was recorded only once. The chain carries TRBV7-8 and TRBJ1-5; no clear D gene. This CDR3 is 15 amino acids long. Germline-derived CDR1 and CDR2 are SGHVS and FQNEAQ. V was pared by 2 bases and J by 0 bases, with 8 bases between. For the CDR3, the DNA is TGTGCCAGCAGCTTACGGGTTCATAGCAATCAGCCCCAGCATTTT. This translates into CASSLRVHSNQPQHF.

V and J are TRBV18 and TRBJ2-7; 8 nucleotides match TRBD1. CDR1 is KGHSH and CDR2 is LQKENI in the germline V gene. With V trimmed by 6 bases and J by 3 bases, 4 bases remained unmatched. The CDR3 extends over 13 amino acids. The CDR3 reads CASSSQGGYEQYF. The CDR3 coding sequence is TGTGCCAGCTCCTCACAGGGGGGCTACGAGCAGTACTTC.

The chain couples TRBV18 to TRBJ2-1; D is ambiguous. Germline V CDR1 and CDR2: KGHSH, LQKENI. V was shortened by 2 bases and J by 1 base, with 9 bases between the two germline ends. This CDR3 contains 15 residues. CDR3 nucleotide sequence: TGTGCCAGCTCACCAATTTCGGGTTCCTACAATGAGCAGTTCTTC. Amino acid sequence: CASSPISGSYNEQFF.

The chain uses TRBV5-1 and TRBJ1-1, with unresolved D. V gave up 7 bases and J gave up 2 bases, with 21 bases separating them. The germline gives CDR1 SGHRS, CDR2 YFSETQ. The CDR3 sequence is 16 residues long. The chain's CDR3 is CASHPRPETGNTEAFF. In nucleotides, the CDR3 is TGCGCCAGCCACCCAAGGCCCGAGACGGGAAACACTGAAGCTTTCTTT.

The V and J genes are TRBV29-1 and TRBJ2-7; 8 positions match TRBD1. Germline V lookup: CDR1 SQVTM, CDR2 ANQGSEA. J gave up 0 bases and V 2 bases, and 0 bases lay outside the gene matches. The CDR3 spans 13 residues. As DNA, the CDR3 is TGCAGCGTTGAAACAGGGGGCTCCTACGAGCAGTACTTC. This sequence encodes CSVETGGSYEQYF.

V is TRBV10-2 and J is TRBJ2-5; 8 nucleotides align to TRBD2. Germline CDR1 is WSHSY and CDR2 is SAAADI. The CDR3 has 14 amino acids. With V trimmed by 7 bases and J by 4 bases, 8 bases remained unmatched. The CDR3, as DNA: TGCGCCAGCAAGAGGGGGAGCGGGGGAGAGACCCAGTACTTC. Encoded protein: CASKRGSGGETQYF.

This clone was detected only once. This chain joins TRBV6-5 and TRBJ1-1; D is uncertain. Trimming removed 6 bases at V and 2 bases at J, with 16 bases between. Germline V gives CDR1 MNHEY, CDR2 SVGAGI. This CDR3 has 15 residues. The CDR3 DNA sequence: TGTGCCAGCAGGAAGGATCAGGTTTTAAACACTGAAGCTTTCTTT. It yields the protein CASRKDQVLNTEAFF.

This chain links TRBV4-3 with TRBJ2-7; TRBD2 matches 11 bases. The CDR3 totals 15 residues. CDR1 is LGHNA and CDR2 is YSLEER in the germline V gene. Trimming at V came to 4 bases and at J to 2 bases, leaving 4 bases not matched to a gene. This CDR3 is CASSPTSGGTYEQYF. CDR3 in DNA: TGCGCCAGCAGCCCTACTAGCGGGGGAACCTACGAGCAGTACTTC.

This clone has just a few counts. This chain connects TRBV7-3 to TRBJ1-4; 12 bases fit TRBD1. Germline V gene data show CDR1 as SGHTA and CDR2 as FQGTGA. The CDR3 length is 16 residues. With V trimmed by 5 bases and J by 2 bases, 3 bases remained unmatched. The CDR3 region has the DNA TGTGCCAGCAGCACCGGGACAGGGGGCACTAATGAAAAACTGTTTTTT. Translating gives CASSTGTGGTNEKLFF.

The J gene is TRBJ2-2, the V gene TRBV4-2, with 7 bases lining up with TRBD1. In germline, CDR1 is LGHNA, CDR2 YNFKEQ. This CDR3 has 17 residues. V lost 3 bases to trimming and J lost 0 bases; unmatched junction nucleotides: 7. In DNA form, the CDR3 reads TGTGCCAGCAGCCAGGGGACAGTATACGCGAACACCGGGGAGCTGTTTTTT. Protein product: CASSQGTVYANTGELFF.

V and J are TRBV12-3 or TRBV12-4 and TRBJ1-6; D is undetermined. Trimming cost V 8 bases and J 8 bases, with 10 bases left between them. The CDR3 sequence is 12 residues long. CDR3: CASQSLHSPLHF. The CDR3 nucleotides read TGTGCCAGCCAATCTCTACATTCACCCCTCCACTTT.

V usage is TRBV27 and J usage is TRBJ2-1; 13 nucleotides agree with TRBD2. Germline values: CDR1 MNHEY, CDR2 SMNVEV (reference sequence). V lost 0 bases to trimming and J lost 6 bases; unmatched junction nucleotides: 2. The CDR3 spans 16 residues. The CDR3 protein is CASSLSRTSGGNEQFF. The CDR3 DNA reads TGTGCCAGCAGTTTATCCCGGACTAGCGGGGGCAATGAGCAGTTCTTC.

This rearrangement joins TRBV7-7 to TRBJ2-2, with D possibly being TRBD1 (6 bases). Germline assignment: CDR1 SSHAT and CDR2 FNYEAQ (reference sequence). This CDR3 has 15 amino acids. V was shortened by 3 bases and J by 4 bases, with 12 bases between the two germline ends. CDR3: CASSLPGAGTGELFF. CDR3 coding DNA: TGTGCCAGCAGCTTGCCAGGGGCTGGCACCGGGGAGCTGTTTTTT.

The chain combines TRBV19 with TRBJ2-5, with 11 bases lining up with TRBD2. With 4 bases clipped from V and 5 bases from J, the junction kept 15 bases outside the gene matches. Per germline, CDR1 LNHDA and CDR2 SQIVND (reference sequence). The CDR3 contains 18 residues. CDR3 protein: CASSTPGLAGGIGETQYF. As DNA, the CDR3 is TGTGCCAGTAGTACCCCCGGGCTAGCGGGGGGTATAGGGGAGACCCAGTACTTC. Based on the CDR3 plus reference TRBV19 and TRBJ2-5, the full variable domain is DGGITQSPKYLFRKEGQNVTLSCEQNLNHDAMYWYRQDPGQGLRLIYYSQIVNDFQKGDIAEGYSVSREKKESFPLTVTSAQKNPTAFYLCASSTPGLAGGIGETQYFGPGTRLLVL.

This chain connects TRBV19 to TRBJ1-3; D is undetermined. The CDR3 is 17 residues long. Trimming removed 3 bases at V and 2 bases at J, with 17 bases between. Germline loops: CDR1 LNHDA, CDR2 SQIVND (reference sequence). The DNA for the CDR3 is TGTGCCAGTAGTATGTTCGGAGATCAAACCCCTGGAAACACCATATATTTT. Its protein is CASSMFGDQTPGNTIYF. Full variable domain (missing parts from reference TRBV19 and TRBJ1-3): DGGITQSPKYLFRKEGQNVTLSCEQNLNHDAMYWYRQDPGQGLRLIYYSQIVNDFQKGDIAEGYSVSREKKESFPLTVTSAQKNPTAFYLCASSMFGDQTPGNTIYFGEGSWLTVV.

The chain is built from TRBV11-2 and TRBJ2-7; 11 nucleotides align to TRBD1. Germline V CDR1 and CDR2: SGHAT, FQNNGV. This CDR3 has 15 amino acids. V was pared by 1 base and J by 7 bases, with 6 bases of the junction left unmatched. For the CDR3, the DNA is TGTGCCAGCAGCTTAGGGGACAGGGGGGGATTGGAGCAGTACTTC. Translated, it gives CASSLGDRGGLEQYF.

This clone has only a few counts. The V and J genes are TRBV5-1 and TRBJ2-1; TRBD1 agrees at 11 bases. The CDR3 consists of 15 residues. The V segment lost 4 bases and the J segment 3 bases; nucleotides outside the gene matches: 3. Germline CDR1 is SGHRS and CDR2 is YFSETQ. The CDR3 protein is CASSGQGARYNEQFF. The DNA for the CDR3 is TGCGCCAGCAGCGGACAGGGGGCGCGCTACAATGAGCAGTTCTTC. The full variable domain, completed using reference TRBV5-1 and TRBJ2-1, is KAGVTQTPRYLIKTRGQQVTLSCSPISGHRSVSWYQQTPGQGLQFLFEYFSETQRNKGNFPGRFSGRQFSNSRSEMNVSTLELGDSALYLCASSGQGARYNEQFFGPGTRLTVL.